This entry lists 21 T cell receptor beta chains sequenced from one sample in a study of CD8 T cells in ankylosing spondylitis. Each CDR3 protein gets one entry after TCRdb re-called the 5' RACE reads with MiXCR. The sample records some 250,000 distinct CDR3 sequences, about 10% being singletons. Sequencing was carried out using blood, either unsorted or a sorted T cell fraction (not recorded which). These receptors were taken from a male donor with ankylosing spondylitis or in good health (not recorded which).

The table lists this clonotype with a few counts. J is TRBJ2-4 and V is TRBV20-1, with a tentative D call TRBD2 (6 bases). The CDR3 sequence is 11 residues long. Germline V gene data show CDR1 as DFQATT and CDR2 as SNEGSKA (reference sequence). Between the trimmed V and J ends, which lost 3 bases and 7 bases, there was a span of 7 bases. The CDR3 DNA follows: TGCAGTGCTAGTCGGGGGAACATTCAGTACTTC. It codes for CSASRGNIQYF.

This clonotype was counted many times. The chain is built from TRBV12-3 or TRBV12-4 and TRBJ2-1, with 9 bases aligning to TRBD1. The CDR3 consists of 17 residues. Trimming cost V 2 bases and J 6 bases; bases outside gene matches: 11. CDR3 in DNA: TGTGCCAGCAGTTTAATTGGTGGGACAGGGCGGATCAATGAGCAGTTCTTC. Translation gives CASSLIGGTGRINEQFF.

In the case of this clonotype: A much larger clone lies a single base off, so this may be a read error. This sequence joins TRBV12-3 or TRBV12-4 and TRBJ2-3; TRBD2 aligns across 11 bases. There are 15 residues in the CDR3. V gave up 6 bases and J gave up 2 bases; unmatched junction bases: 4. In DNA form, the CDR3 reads TGTGCCAGCAGCCGACTAGCGGGGAACACAGATACGCAGTATTTT. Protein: CASSRLAGNTDTQYF.

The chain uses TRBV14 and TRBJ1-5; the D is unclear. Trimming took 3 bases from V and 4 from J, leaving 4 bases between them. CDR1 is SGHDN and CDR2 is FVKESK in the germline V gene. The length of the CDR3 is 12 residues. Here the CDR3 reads CASSQTNQPQHF. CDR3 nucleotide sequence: TGTGCCAGCAGCCAGACTAATCAGCCCCAGCATTTT. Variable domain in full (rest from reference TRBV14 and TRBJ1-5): EAGVTQFPSHSVIEKGQTVTLRCDPISGHDNLYWYRRVMGKEIKFLLHFVKESKQDESGMPNNRFLAERTGGTYSTLKVQPAELEDSGVYFCASSQTNQPQHFGDGTRLSIL.

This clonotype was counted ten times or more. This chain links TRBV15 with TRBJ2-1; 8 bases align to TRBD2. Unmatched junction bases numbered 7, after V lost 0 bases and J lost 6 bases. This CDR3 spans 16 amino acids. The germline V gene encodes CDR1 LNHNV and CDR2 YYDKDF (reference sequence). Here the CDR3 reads CATSRDLSTSGNEQFF. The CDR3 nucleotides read TGTGCCACCAGCAGAGATCTGTCTACTAGCGGCAATGAGCAGTTCTTC.

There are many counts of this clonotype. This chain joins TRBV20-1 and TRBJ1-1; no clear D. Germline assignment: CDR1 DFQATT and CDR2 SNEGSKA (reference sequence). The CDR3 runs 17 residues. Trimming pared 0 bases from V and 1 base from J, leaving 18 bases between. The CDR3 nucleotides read TGCAGTGCTAGAGATCTACTTCACCAAGGAACGAACACTGAAGCTTTCTTT. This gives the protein CSARDLLHQGTNTEAFF.

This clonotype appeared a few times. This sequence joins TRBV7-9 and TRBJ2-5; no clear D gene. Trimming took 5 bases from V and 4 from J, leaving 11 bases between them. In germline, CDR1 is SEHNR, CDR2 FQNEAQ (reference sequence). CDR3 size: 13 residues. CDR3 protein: CASSPSAGETQYF. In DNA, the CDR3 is TGTGCCAGCAGCCCCTCGGCCGGAGAGACCCAGTACTTC.

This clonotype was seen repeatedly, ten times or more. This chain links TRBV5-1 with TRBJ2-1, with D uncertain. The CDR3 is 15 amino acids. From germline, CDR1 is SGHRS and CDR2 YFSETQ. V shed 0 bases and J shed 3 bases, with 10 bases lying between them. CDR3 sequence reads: CASSLGSSNYNEQFF. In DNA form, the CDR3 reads TGCGCCAGCAGCTTGGGGAGTTCGAACTACAATGAGCAGTTCTTC.

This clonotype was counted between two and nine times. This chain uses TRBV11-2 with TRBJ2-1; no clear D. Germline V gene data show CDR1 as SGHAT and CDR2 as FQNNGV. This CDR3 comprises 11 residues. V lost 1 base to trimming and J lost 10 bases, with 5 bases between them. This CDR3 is CASSLGKEQFF. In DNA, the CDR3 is TGTGCCAGCAGCTTAGGAAAAGAGCAGTTCTTC.

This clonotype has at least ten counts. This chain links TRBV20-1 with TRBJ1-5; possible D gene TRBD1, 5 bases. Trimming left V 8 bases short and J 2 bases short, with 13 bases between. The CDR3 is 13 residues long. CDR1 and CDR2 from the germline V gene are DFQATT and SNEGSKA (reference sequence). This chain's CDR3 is CSTHRKGNQPQHF. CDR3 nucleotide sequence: TGCAGTACACACAGGAAAGGCAATCAGCCCCAGCATTTT.

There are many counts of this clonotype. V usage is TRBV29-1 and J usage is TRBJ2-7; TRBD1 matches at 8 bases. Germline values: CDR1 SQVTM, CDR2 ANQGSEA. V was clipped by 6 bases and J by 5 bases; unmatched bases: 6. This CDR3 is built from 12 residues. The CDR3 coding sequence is TGCAGCGTGGCGGACAGGGTGGACGAGCAGTACTTC. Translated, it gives CSVADRVDEQYF.

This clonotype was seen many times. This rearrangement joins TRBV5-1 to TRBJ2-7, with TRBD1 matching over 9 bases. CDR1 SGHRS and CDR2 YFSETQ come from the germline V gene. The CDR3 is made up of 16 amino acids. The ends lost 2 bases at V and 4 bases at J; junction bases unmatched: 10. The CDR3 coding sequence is TGCGCCAGCAGCTTACATACAGGGGGCGATAATTACGAGCAGTACTTC. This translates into CASSLHTGGDNYEQYF. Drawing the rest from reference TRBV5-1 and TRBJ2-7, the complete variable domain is KAGVTQTPRYLIKTRGQQVTLSCSPISGHRSVSWYQQTPGQGLQFLFEYFSETQRNKGNFPGRFSGRQFSNSRSEMNVSTLELGDSALYLCASSLHTGGDNYEQYFGPGTRLTVT.

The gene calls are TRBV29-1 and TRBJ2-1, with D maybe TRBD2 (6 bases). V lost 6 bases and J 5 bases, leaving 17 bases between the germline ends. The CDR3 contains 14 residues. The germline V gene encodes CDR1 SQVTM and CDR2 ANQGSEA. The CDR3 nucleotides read TGCAGCGTCGTAACGTGGGGCGGGGACAATGAGCAGTTCTTC. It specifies CSVVTWGGDNEQFF.

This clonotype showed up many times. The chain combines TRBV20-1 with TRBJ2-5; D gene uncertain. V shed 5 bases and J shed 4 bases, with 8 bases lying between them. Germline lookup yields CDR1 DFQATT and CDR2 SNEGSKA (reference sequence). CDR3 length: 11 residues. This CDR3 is CSASNGETQYF. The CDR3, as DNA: TGCAGTGCTTCGAACGGAGAGACCCAGTACTTC.

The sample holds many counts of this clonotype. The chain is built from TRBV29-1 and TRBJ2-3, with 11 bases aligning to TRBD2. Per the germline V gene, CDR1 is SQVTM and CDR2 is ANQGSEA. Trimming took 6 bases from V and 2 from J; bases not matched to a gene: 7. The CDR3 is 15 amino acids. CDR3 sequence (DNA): TGCAGCGTCCTAACTAGCGGGGGCGTCACAGATACGCAGTATTTT. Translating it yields CSVLTSGGVTDTQYF.

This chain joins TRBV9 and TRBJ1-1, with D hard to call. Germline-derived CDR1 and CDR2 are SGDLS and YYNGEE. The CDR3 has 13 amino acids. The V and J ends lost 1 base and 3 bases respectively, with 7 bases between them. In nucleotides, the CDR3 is TGTGCCAGCAGCGTAAGCGGGGACACTGAAGCTTTCTTT. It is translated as CASSVSGDTEAFF. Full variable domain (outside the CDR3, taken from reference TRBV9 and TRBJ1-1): DSGVTQTPKHLITATGQRVTLRCSPRSGDLSVYWYQQSLDQGLQFLIQYYNGEERAKGNILERFSAQQFPDLHSELNLSSLELGDSALYFCASSVSGDTEAFFGQGTRLTVV.

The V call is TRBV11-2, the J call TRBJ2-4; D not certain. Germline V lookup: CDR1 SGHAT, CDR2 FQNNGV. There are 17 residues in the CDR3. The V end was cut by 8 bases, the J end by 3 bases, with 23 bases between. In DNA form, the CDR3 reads TGTGCCAGCCGCAATTTGAGAGGCCGCCCAGGCAAAAACATTCAGTACTTC. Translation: CASRNLRGRPGKNIQYF.

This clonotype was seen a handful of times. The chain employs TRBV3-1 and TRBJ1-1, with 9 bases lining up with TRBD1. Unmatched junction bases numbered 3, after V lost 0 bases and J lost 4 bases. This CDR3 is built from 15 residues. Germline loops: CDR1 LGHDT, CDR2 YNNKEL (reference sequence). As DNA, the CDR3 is TGTGCCAGCAGCCAAGAAGGGACAGGGCGCACTGAAGCTTTCTTT. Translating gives CASSQEGTGRTEAFF.

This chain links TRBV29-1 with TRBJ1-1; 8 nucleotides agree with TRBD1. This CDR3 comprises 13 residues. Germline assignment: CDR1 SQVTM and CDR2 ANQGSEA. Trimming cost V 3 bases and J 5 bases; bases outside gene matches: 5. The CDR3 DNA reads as TGCAGCGTTGATGACAGGGGTTCGACTGAAGCTTTCTTT. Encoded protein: CSVDDRGSTEAFF. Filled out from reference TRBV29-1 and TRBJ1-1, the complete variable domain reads SAVISQKPSRDICQRGTSLTIQCQVDSQVTMMFWYRQQPGQSLTLIATANQGSEATYESGFVIDKFPISRPNLTFSTLTVSNMSPEDSSIYLCSVDDRGSTEAFFGQGTRLTVV.

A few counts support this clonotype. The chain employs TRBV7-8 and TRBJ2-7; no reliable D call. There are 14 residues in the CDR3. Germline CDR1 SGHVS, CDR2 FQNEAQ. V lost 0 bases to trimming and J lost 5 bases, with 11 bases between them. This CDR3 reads CASSLARVSHEQYF. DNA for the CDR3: TGTGCCAGCAGCTTAGCCCGGGTATCCCACGAGCAGTACTTC.

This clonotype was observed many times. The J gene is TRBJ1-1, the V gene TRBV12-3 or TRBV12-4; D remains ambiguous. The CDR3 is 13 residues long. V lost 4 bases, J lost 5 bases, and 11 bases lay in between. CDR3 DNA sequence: TGTGCCAGCAGTTCAGGTAGAACTACTGAAGCTTTCTTT. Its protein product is CASSSGRTTEAFF.